The 3 T cell receptor beta chains in this list originate from one sample, sequenced in a study of blood T cell repertoires in COVID-19. Measured with immunoSEQ multiplex PCR; TCRdb has only the in-frame clones, and not every one. The sample holds roughly 380,000 clones, about 91% seen once. Material for sequencing was peripheral blood. The receptor source for this set is a woman in her thirties or forties with COVID-19, enrolled during active disease.

The genes are TRBV3-1 (or the pseudogene TRBV3-2) and TRBJ1-1; a weak D match, TRBD1 (6 bases). V was shortened by 6 bases and J by 1 base, with 15 bases between the two germline ends. The CDR3 length is 15 residues. Germline V CDR1 and CDR2: LGHDT, YNNKEL (reference sequence). CDR3 nucleotides: TGTGCCAGCAGTTACAGGACAGTTGGGAACACTGAAGCTTTCTTT. This sequence encodes CASSYRTVGNTEAFF.

The chain couples TRBV28 to TRBJ2-2; D is perhaps TRBD2 (6 bases). The CDR3 consists of 13 residues. V was clipped by 6 bases and J by 6 bases, with 11 bases between them. Germline-derived CDR1 and CDR2 are MDHEN and SYDVKM. The CDR3 DNA reads as TGTGCCAGCAGGGAGGGGATCCCCGGGGAGCTGTTTTTT. Its translation: CASREGIPGELFF.

The chain is built from TRBV15 and TRBJ2-7; perhaps TRBD1 as D (5 bases). With 2 bases removed from V and 1 base from J, the gap between germline ends came to 9 bases. The CDR3 totals 14 residues. CDR1 and CDR2 from the germline V gene are LNHNV and YYDKDF (reference sequence). For the CDR3, the DNA is TGTGCCACCAGCAGAACGACAGTTTCCTACGAGCAGTACTTC. The encoded protein is CATSRTTVSYEQYF.